This TCR beta chain was profiled in a study of vaccination and CD4 T cells after COVID-19. As for the study in general: With about ten mild cases and one severe, convalescent patients were SARS-CoV-2 positive by nasal swab PCR. Convalescents were six males and four females, two of them Hispanic. Ranging from 14 to 241, the interval between dose two and post-vaccine sampling had a median of roughly 10 weeks.

TCRdb recomputed calls from the PCR reads with MiXCR, one row per CDR3 protein. This table holds roughly 14,000 distinct CDR3 sequences, 69% found once. This clonotype was counted only a few times. The CDR3 extends over 13 amino acids. V lost 5 bases and J lost 4; bases outside the gene matches: 3. Germline V CDR1 and CDR2: LNHDA, SQIVND (reference sequence). The sample here was CD4+ T cells from blood, taken after SARS-CoV-2 vaccination. The TCR was taken from a human donor who had recovered from COVID-19. This sequence joins TRBV19 and TRBJ2-5; 8 bases line up with TRBD1. CDR3 sequence: CASSPTGGETQYF. CDR3 bases: TGTGCCAGTAGTCCCACAGGGGGAGAGACCCAGTACTTC.